The 22 T cell receptor beta chains in this list originate from one sample, sequenced in a study of CD8 T cells in ankylosing spondylitis. MiXCR, run by TCRdb on the 5' RACE reads, gives a single entry per CDR3 protein. In the table there are over 150,000 distinct CDR3 sequences, around 13% of which are singletons. Sequencing was carried out using blood, either unsorted or a sorted T cell fraction (not recorded which). These receptors all come from a male donor with ankylosing spondylitis or in good health (not recorded which).

This clonotype showed up just a few times. V gene TRBV7-9 combines with J gene TRBJ2-7; D is undetermined. Germline V lookup: CDR1 SEHNR, CDR2 FQNEAQ (reference sequence). Trimming left V 7 bases short and J 0 bases short, with 16 bases between. CDR3 length equals 15 residues. Here the CDR3 reads CASTPMDRVSYEQYF. The CDR3 DNA follows: TGTGCCAGCACCCCTATGGACCGGGTCTCCTACGAGCAGTACTTC. Full variable domain (rest looked up from reference TRBV7-9 and TRBJ2-7): DTGVSQNPRHKITKRGQNVTFRCDPISEHNRLYWYRQTLGQGPEFLTYFQNEAQLEKSRLLSDRFSAERPKGSFSTLEIQRTEQGDSAMYLCASTPMDRVSYEQYFGPGTRLTVT.

The rearrangement joins TRBV20-1 to TRBJ1-1; TRBD1 aligns across 7 bases. V lost 5 bases, J lost 5 bases, and 8 bases stayed unmatched. The germline V gene encodes CDR1 DFQATT and CDR2 SNEGSKA (reference sequence). This CDR3 has 13 amino acids. CDR3 region: CSAQTGSETEAFF. As DNA, the CDR3 is TGCAGTGCTCAGACAGGGAGCGAGACTGAAGCTTTCTTT.

This clonotype was found a few times. CDR3 region: CASSQAAGAVDEQFF. The DNA of the CDR3 is TGTGCCAGCAGCCAAGCGGCGGGGGCGGTGGACGAGCAGTTCTTC. The chain uses TRBV4-2 and TRBJ2-1; D might be TRBD2 (7 bases). The V end was cut by 1 base, the J end by 10 bases, with 17 bases between. This CDR3 spans 15 amino acids. Germline V gene sequence: CDR1 LGHNA, CDR2 YNFKEQ.

The chain uses TRBV30 and TRBJ1-1; D gene unclear. Germline V gene lookup returns CDR1 GTSNPN and CDR2 SVGIG (reference sequence). V dropped 2 bases and J dropped 4 bases, with 5 bases sitting between them. The CDR3 runs 11 residues. The CDR3 is CAWSYTTEAFF. The CDR3 DNA sequence: TGTGCCTGGAGTTATACCACTGAAGCTTTCTTT.

This chain connects TRBV7-9 to TRBJ2-7; D possibly matches TRBD1 or TRBD2 (5 bases each). CDR3 length: 14 residues. The V and J ends lost 1 base and 6 bases respectively, with 13 bases between them. In germline, CDR1 is SEHNR, CDR2 FQNEAQ (reference sequence). In DNA form, the CDR3 reads TGTGCCAGCAGCTTAGTTGGGGGTACGGTCGAGCAGTACTTC. Its translation is CASSLVGGTVEQYF.

The chain joins TRBV15 to TRBJ2-1, with 9 bases aligning to TRBD2. The junction had 8 bases not matched to a gene; V was cut back by 0 bases and J by 2 bases. The CDR3 runs 18 residues. Germline V CDR1 and CDR2: LNHNV, YYDKDF (reference sequence). CDR3 DNA sequence: TGTGCCACCAGCAGAGATGTGGCTAGCGGGGCCCCCTACAATGAGCAGTTCTTC. Its protein is CATSRDVASGAPYNEQFF.

The V and J genes are TRBV29-1 and TRBJ1-1; 7 bases agree with TRBD1. The CDR3 is made up of 12 amino acids. Germline CDR1 is SQVTM and CDR2 is ANQGSEA. J gave up 1 base and V 7 bases, and 3 bases lay outside the gene matches. CDR3 sequence (DNA): TGCAGCGCCGAGGGGGCGAACACTGAAGCTTTCTTT. This codes for CSAEGANTEAFF.

This clonotype was seen a handful of times. The gene calls are TRBV6-1 and TRBJ2-3; a weak D match, TRBD2 (6 bases). The CDR3 sequence is 15 residues long. The V gene lost 5 bases and the J gene lost 0 bases, with 12 bases spanning the gap. Germline loops: CDR1 MNHNS, CDR2 SASEGT. CDR3 sequence: CASSTSGSSTDTQYF. The CDR3 DNA follows: TGTGCCAGCAGTACCAGCGGGTCTAGCACAGATACGCAGTATTTT.

This clonotype has only a few counts. The chain employs TRBV5-1 and TRBJ2-1; 10 bases match TRBD2. Germline V gene lookup returns CDR1 SGHRS and CDR2 YFSETQ. This CDR3 is 17 amino acids long. V trimming: 0 bases; J trimming: 2 bases; junction bases outside the gene matches: 5. The CDR3: CASSLGGSGGPYNEQFF. As DNA, the CDR3 is TGCGCCAGCAGCTTGGGTGGTAGCGGGGGGCCCTACAATGAGCAGTTCTTC.

The table lists this clonotype with a few counts. This chain links TRBV29-1 with TRBJ2-1; D tentatively fits TRBD1 or TRBD2 (5 bases each). The CDR3 has 15 residues. Germline assignment: CDR1 SQVTM and CDR2 ANQGSEA. The V end was cut by 5 bases, the J end by 1 base, with 15 bases between. CDR3 sequence reads: CSVLGAGQSYNEQFF. The CDR3 DNA follows: TGCAGCGTTTTAGGGGCGGGCCAATCCTACAATGAGCAGTTCTTC.

The chain recombines TRBV20-1 with TRBJ1-2; a weak D match, TRBD1 (5 bases). The germline V gene has CDR1 DFQATT and CDR2 SNEGSKA (reference sequence). CDR3 length equals 13 residues. V dropped 4 bases and J dropped 5 bases, with 14 bases sitting between them. CDR3 nucleotide sequence: TGCAGTGCTACCCCGGGACTTCCTTATGGCTACACCTTC. This translates into CSATPGLPYGYTF.

The gene calls are TRBV7-9 and TRBJ1-4; 7 bases are a match to TRBD1. V gave up 5 bases and J gave up 4 bases; unmatched junction bases: 4. CDR1 and CDR2 from the germline V gene are SEHNR and FQNEAQ (reference sequence). The CDR3 consists of 14 residues. The DNA for the CDR3 is TGTGCCAGCAGCCTTACAGGGGTTAATGAAAAACTGTTTTTT. As protein: CASSLTGVNEKLFF.

This clonotype appeared a few times. The rearrangement joins TRBV6-1 to TRBJ2-3, with D possibly being TRBD1 (6 bases). Trimming pared 5 bases from V and 4 bases from J, leaving 10 bases between. This CDR3 is 13 amino acids long. Germline V CDR1 and CDR2: MNHNS, SASEGT. CDR3 sequence reads: CASSTGFADTQYF. CDR3 nucleotides: TGTGCCAGCAGTACAGGGTTTGCAGATACGCAGTATTTT.

The chain employs TRBV6-1 and TRBJ1-2, with a tentative D call TRBD1 (6 bases). Germline CDR1 is MNHNS and CDR2 is SASEGT. The CDR3 has 11 residues. The V end was cut by 5 bases, the J end by 10 bases, with 11 bases between. The CDR3 sequence: CASSYAGAYTF. The CDR3 DNA is TGTGCCAGCAGTTACGCGGGGGCCTACACCTTC.

The table lists this clonotype with many counts. This chain links TRBV5-6 with TRBJ2-1, with D perhaps TRBD2 (5 bases). Germline loops: CDR1 SGHDT, CDR2 YYEEEE. With 4 bases removed from V and 8 bases from J, the gap between germline ends came to 16 bases. The CDR3 loop spans 14 amino acids. CDR3 nucleotide sequence: TGTGCCAGCAGCACCGGAGGCCGATGGGATGAGCAGTTCTTC. It yields the protein CASSTGGRWDEQFF.

At least ten counts were recorded for this clonotype. The rearrangement joins TRBV12-3 or TRBV12-4 to TRBJ2-5, with TRBD2 matching 9 bases. V shed 5 bases, J shed 4 bases, and the junction held 8 bases outside the gene matches. The CDR3 extends over 15 amino acids. The CDR3 coding sequence is TGTGCCAGCAGTCCTAGCGGGGATAGAGGAGAGACCCAGTACTTC. It specifies CASSPSGDRGETQYF.

This clonotype appeared a few times. The V call is TRBV18, the J call TRBJ1-1; D perhaps matches TRBD1 (5 bases). Germline V lookup: CDR1 KGHSH, CDR2 LQKENI. V was clipped by 0 bases and J by 4 bases, with 12 bases between them. The CDR3 contains 15 residues. As DNA, the CDR3 is TGTGCCAGCTCACCACCGGGGCCCTGGGGCACTGAAGCTTTCTTT. As protein: CASSPPGPWGTEAFF. Full variable domain (outside the CDR3, taken from reference TRBV18 and TRBJ1-1): NAGVMQNPRHLVRRRGQEARLRCSPMKGHSHVYWYRQLPEEGLKFMVYLQKENIIDESGMPKERFSAEFPKEGPSILRIQQVVRGDSAAYFCASSPPGPWGTEAFFGQGTRLTVV.

This clonotype was seen more than once but under ten times. The CDR3 region is CASSLGTAPYNEQFF. In DNA form, the CDR3 reads TGTGCCAGCAGCCTCGGGACAGCACCCTACAATGAGCAGTTCTTC. This chain uses TRBV6-1 with TRBJ2-1, with 7 bases lining up with TRBD1. From germline, CDR1 is MNHNS and CDR2 SASEGT. With 6 bases clipped from V and 2 bases from J, the junction kept 7 bases outside the gene matches. This CDR3 contains 15 residues.

This clonotype was counted a few times. The CDR3 bases are TGTGCCAGCAGTTACGACCGGTACACTGAAGCTTTCTTT. This sequence encodes CASSYDRYTEAFF. This chain connects TRBV6-6 to TRBJ1-1, with D hard to call. Germline CDR1 reads MNHNY; CDR2 reads SVGAGI (reference sequence). The CDR3 is 13 amino acids. V lost 2 bases, J lost 3 bases, and 7 bases lay in between.

This clonotype turned up a few times. The chain is built from TRBV9 and TRBJ2-7; a possible D gene is TRBD2 (5 bases). The CDR3 sequence is 13 residues long. The V end lost 0 bases, the J end lost 4 bases, and 8 bases lay between the germline ends. CDR1 and CDR2 (germline): SGDLS, YYNGEE. CDR3 residues: CASSVESGYEQYF. In nucleotides, the CDR3 is TGTGCCAGCAGCGTAGAGAGCGGTTACGAGCAGTACTTC. Full variable domain (remainder filled in from reference TRBV9 and TRBJ2-7): DSGVTQTPKHLITATGQRVTLRCSPRSGDLSVYWYQQSLDQGLQFLIQYYNGEERAKGNILERFSAQQFPDLHSELNLSSLELGDSALYFCASSVESGYEQYFGPGTRLTVT.

This clonotype was counted a few times. The V and J genes are TRBV2 and TRBJ2-1, with 10 bases that match TRBD2. The ends lost 6 bases at V and 4 bases at J; junction bases unmatched: 6. The CDR3 runs to 15 residues. Germline V gene lookup returns CDR1 SNHLY and CDR2 FYNNEI. The CDR3 spells CASSPGTSVYNEQFF. CDR3 nucleotide sequence: TGTGCCAGCAGCCCTGGGACTAGCGTTTACAATGAGCAGTTCTTC.

V gene TRBV30 combines with J gene TRBJ2-2; D uncertain. Germline values: CDR1 GTSNPN, CDR2 SVGIG (reference sequence). The V end lost 2 bases, the J end lost 3 bases, and 10 bases lay between the germline ends. CDR3 length: 14 amino acids. CDR3 DNA sequence: TGTGCCTGGAGTAGTGGATATGACACCGGGGAGCTGTTTTTT. This sequence encodes CAWSSGYDTGELFF. The whole variable domain, filled in from reference TRBV30 and TRBJ2-2, reads SQTIHQWPATLVQPVGSPLSLECTVEGTSNPNLYWYRQAAGRGLQLLFYSVGIGQISSEVPQNLSASRPQDRQFILSSKKLLLSDSGFYLCAWSSGYDTGELFFGEGSRLTVL.